The clone carrying this T cell receptor beta chain was observed many times. Its matching antigen is unknown. The CDR3 regions of TCR beta were amplified from RNA transcripts. Carried out on the TCR CDR3, a first-round RT-PCR used the HTBI primer set. TCRdb processed the multiplex PCR reads anew with MiXCR; each CDR3 protein has one entry. Of about 34,000 distinct CDR3 sequences in the sample, 52% were seen once. Each ophthalmopathy patient scored at least 3 on the Clinical Activity Score and at least 4 on NOSPECS grade, with duration under 3 months. This entry belongs to a study of T cells in Graves' hyperthyroidism and ophthalmopathy. Study-wide findings and caveats: Model output signaled ophthalmopathy a median approximately six months ahead of onset. Blood also showed most of the thyroid clonotypes that were expanded above 0.001. Researchers report that a 13 V-J model separated ophthalmopathy from stable hyperthyroidism.

The CDR3 contains 15 residues. V gave up 1 base and J gave up 7 bases; unmatched junction bases: 5. CDR1 and CDR2 from the germline V gene are SGHAT and FQNNGV. The TCR was taken from a woman in her forties with Graves' ophthalmopathy. Sequenced: blood. The chain carries TRBV11-2 and TRBJ1-5; 9 bases match TRBD1. CDR3 amino acids: CASSLGGQGGQPQHF. CDR3 nucleotides: TGTGCCAGCAGCTTAGGGGGACAGGGTGGACAGCCCCAGCATTTT.